A selection of T cell receptor beta chains follows, all from one sample in a study of human T cells and chemical hapten exposure. Each CDR3 protein gets one entry after TCRdb re-called the RACE reads with MiXCR. The sample has around 380,000 distinct CDR3 sequences; about 5.4% are singletons. Source: whole blood, taken in connection with sensitization to the hapten diphenylcyclopropenone (DPC). The receptors come from a woman aged 18-30 years with alopecia areata. Some clones in this sample may be carry-over from other donors' samples. Both conserved end residues are part of each CDR3. The D gene is left open where the match is weak. Size is omitted from some rows. Given values are once, few, many or a class for expanded clones.

d_call j_call v_call clone_size cdr3_aa cdr3_nt
- TRBJ1-4 TRBV2 - CASSFYEGELFF TGTGCCAGCAGCTTCTACGAGGGGGAACTGTTTTTT
- TRBJ2-1 TRBV28 many CASSAGRNNEQFF TGTGCCAGCAGTGCGGGTCGCAACAATGAGCAGTTCTTC
- TRBJ1-5 TRBV6-1 few CATLPRQSNQPQHF TGTGCCACCCTCCCCAGACAGAGCAATCAGCCCCAGCATTTT
TRBD2 TRBJ2-2 TRBV7-2 many CASSFWGAASGANTGELFF TGTGCCAGCAGCTTTTGGGGGGCGGCTAGCGGGGCGAACACCGGGGAGCTGTTTTTT
- TRBJ2-7 TRBV5-1 many CASSPDRDNYSYEQYF TGCGCCAGCAGCCCGGACCGGGACAACTACTCCTACGAGCAGTACTTC
TRBD1 TRBJ1-2 TRBV12-3/TRBV12-4 - CASTIRDRGPSYGYTF TGTGCCAGCACCATCCGGGACAGGGGGCCCTCTTATGGCTACACCTTC
- TRBJ1-1 TRBV20-1 - CSAPMGTEAFF TGCAGTGCGCCTATGGGCACTGAAGCTTTCTTT
- TRBJ1-5 TRBV20-1 many CSARAGSNQPQHF TGCAGTGCCAGGGCAGGTAGCAATCAGCCCCAGCATTTT
- TRBJ2-1 TRBV18 many CASSALQEEWKFF TGTGCCAGCTCAGCCCTACAGGAAGAATGGAAGTTCTTC
TRBD1 TRBJ2-5 TRBV12-3/TRBV12-4 - CASSPGQGSQETQYF TGTGCCAGCAGCCCAGGACAGGGGAGCCAAGAGACCCAGTACTTC
TRBD1 TRBJ1-6 TRBV20-1 - CSAKQGANSPLHF TGCAGTGCTAAACAGGGGGCTAATTCACCCCTCCACTTT
TRBD1 TRBJ1-1 TRBV12-5 - CASGSPRGQGNMNTEAFF TGTGCTAGTGGTTCTCCTCGAGGACAGGGAAACATGAACACTGAAGCTTTCTTT
- TRBJ1-4 TRBV14 many CASSLTGRHEKLFF TGTGCCAGCAGCCTGACAGGCCGGCACGAAAAACTGTTTTTT
- TRBJ1-3 TRBV20-1 many CSARSGNTIYF TGCAGTGCTAGATCTGGAAACACCATATATTTT
- TRBJ2-2 TRBV24-1 few CATSDLRAGGDTGELFF TGTGCCACCAGTGATTTGCGGGCAGGAGGGGACACCGGGGAGCTGTTTTTT
TRBD2 TRBJ2-1 TRBV7-2 many CASSPNPRDYPVF TGTGCCAGCAGCCCAAACCCCCGGGACTACCCCGTTTTC
TRBD1 TRBJ1-3 TRBV4-1 - CASALDRGSRNTIYF TGCGCCAGCGCCCTGGACAGGGGAAGTAGAAACACCATATATTTT